Each of the 29 T cell receptor beta chains below was sequenced from the same sample in a study of beta chain features in type 1 diabetes. The sequenced template was cDNA made from the entire isolated RNA. Clones were read by immunoSEQ multiplex PCR, and TCRdb kept only the in-frame ones, dropping some. The data show 110,000 to 150,000 clones, with about 9.7% seen just once and approximately 0.65% held by the top ten. Sequenced material: central memory CD4+ T cells from blood. All receptors derive from a middle-aged woman in good health.

The chain has TRBV27 and TRBJ1-5; a weak D match, TRBD1 (6 bases). V lost 5 bases to trimming and J lost 5 bases, with 19 bases between them. This CDR3 spans 16 amino acids. CDR1 and CDR2 from the germline V gene are MNHEY and SMNVEV (reference sequence). The CDR3: CASSPPYRAGDQPQHF. Here the CDR3 DNA reads TGTGCCAGCAGTCCCCCATACAGGGCTGGGGATCAGCCCCAGCATTTT.

The chain couples TRBV11-2 to TRBJ2-7; TRBD2 matches 8 bases. From germline, CDR1 is SGHAT and CDR2 FQNNGV. The CDR3 loop spans 18 amino acids. V was clipped by 2 bases and J by 3 bases; unmatched bases: 15. The DNA for the CDR3 is TGTGCCAGCAGCTTATACCCCCCAGGTGGAGCGGGGGTCTACGAGCAGTACTTC. This codes for CASSLYPPGGAGVYEQYF.

The table lists this clone with a few counts. The gene calls are TRBV6-1 and TRBJ1-2, with D unclear. The CDR3 spans 11 residues. Trimming took off 9 bases at V and 4 bases at J, with 9 bases between the two ends. Germline assignment: CDR1 MNHNS and CDR2 SASEGT. CDR3 loop: CASWAGYGYTF. As DNA, the CDR3 is TGTGCCAGTTGGGCAGGCTATGGCTACACCTTC.

CDR3 region: CASTRGVDTEAFF. The DNA of the CDR3 is TGTGCCAGTACCCGGGGGGTAGACACTGAAGCTTTCTTT. The chain uses TRBV19 and TRBJ1-1; the D gene is possibly TRBD1 (5 bases). The CDR3 consists of 13 residues. Germline V lookup: CDR1 LNHDA, CDR2 SQIVND (reference sequence). V lost 7 bases and J lost 3, with 12 bases in between.

This clone was picked up a small number of times. This chain joins TRBV7-2 and TRBJ2-5, with a weak D call TRBD2 (5 bases). V was shortened by 3 bases and J by 9 bases, with 8 bases between the two germline ends. Germline V gives CDR1 SGHTA, CDR2 FQGNSA. The CDR3 is 11 amino acids. CDR3 loop: CASSFTGAQYF. The CDR3 DNA follows: TGTGCCAGCAGCTTTACCGGGGCCCAGTACTTC.

The rearrangement links TRBV5-4 to TRBJ2-2, with 12 bases identical to TRBD2. Per germline, CDR1 SGHNT and CDR2 YYREEE (reference sequence). This CDR3 has 17 residues. Unmatched junction bases numbered 9, after V lost 3 bases and J lost 6 bases. The CDR3 coding sequence is TGTGCCAGCAGCTATGGGGCCCTAGCGGGGGGGCCCGGGGAGCTGTTTTTT. It is translated as CASSYGALAGGPGELFF.

This clone was recorded a few times. The J gene is TRBJ2-7, the V gene TRBV5-4, with 9 bases fitting TRBD1. This CDR3 is 14 amino acids long. In germline, CDR1 is SGHNT, CDR2 YYREEE (reference sequence). V trimming: 4 bases; J trimming: 4 bases; junction bases outside the gene matches: 6. The CDR3 reads CASSRDRASYEQYF. The CDR3 nucleotides are TGTGCCAGCAGCCGGGACAGGGCAAGTTACGAGCAGTACTTC.

This chain connects TRBV9 to TRBJ1-2, with D perhaps matching TRBD1 (6 bases). The V end was cut by 0 bases, the J end by 4 bases, with 13 bases between. This CDR3 is built from 15 residues. Germline-derived CDR1 and CDR2 are SGDLS and YYNGEE. The DNA for the CDR3 is TGTGCCAGCAGCGTAGACCCAGGGGAGATCTATGGCTACACCTTC. Protein product: CASSVDPGEIYGYTF.

The V and J genes are TRBV5-1 and TRBJ2-5; no clear D. Germline V CDR1 and CDR2: SGHRS, YFSETQ. CDR3 length: 13 amino acids. V shed 0 bases and J shed 9 bases, with 12 bases lying between them. The CDR3 DNA sequence: TGCGCCAGCAGCTTGGCTAAGGAGTTGGCCCAGTACTTC. This encodes CASSLAKELAQYF.

The chain links TRBV6-1 to TRBJ2-7; D is possibly TRBD1 (6 bases). Germline loops: CDR1 MNHNS, CDR2 SASEGT. Between the trimmed V and J ends, which lost 0 bases and 5 bases, there was a span of 14 bases. This CDR3 contains 15 residues. The DNA of the CDR3 is TGTGCCAGCAGTGAAGCCGGCCGGGACAAGGACGAGCAGTACTTC. Its protein product is CASSEAGRDKDEQYF.

This clone was counted between two and nine times. The V gene is TRBV19, the J gene TRBJ2-5; 9 bases align to TRBD2. Trimming at V came to 3 bases and at J to 2 bases, leaving 7 bases not matched to a gene. The germline CDR1 and CDR2 sequences are LNHDA and SQIVND (reference sequence). The CDR3 spans 16 residues. CDR3 sequence: CASSILSTSGQETQYF. As DNA, the CDR3 is TGTGCCAGTAGTATTTTGTCGACTAGCGGACAAGAGACCCAGTACTTC.

This clone showed up just a few times. This sequence joins TRBV14 and TRBJ2-1, with TRBD1 matching over 8 bases. The CDR3 consists of 17 residues. V lost 4 bases to trimming and J lost 9 bases; unmatched junction nucleotides: 17. Germline V gives CDR1 SGHDN, CDR2 FVKESK. CDR3 protein: CASSRDYRDRRGSEQFF. CDR3 sequence (DNA): TGTGCCAGCAGCCGAGATTACCGGGACAGGCGGGGCAGTGAGCAGTTCTTC.

This clone has only a few counts. The V call is TRBV19, the J call TRBJ2-2, with TRBD2 identical over 11 bases. This CDR3 is built from 16 residues. The V gene end was trimmed by 4 bases and the J gene end by 1 base; junction bases not matched to a gene: 2. Germline CDR1 and CDR2: LNHDA and SQIVND (reference sequence). The CDR3 loop is CASSTGTSGNTGELFF. CDR3 in DNA: TGTGCCAGTAGTACGGGGACTAGCGGGAACACCGGGGAGCTGTTTTTT.

The rearrangement links TRBV7-2 to TRBJ1-1; D gene unclear. Trimming took off 0 bases at V and 5 bases at J, with 13 bases between the two ends. CDR3 size: 15 residues. Germline V CDR1 and CDR2: SGHTA, FQGNSA. CDR3 in DNA: TGTGCCAGCAGCTTAGCTCCGGGGTGGGAGACTGAAGCTTTCTTT. This codes for CASSLAPGWETEAFF. Full variable domain (outside the CDR3, taken from reference TRBV7-2 and TRBJ1-1): GAGVSQSPSNKVTEKGKDVELRCDPISGHTALYWYRQSLGQGLEFLIYFQGNSAPDKSGLPSDRFSAERTGGSVSTLTIQRTQQEDSAVYLCASSLAPGWETEAFFGQGTRLTVV.

In this sample, this clone turned up a few times. The chain couples TRBV6-5 to TRBJ1-2; 7 nucleotides align to TRBD1. The V and J ends lost 5 bases and 8 bases, in that order; junction bases with no gene match: 5. CDR3 length: 12 residues. Germline V lookup: CDR1 MNHEY, CDR2 SVGAGI. The CDR3: CASSRQGGGYTF. Written as DNA, the CDR3 is TGTGCCAGCAGTAGACAGGGTGGGGGCTACACCTTC.

In its sample, this clone was seen once. The J gene is TRBJ2-7, the V gene TRBV12-5; tentatively, D is TRBD2 (6 bases). The CDR3 length is 16 residues. The ends were cut back, 0 bases at V and 4 bases at J, with 16 bases in the middle. The germline V gene encodes CDR1 LGHNT and CDR2 FRNRAP. This chain's CDR3 is CASGLVAGIGAYEQYF. The CDR3 region has the DNA TGTGCTAGTGGTTTGGTAGCGGGTATTGGTGCGTACGAGCAGTACTTC.

This clone came up a few times. The chain employs TRBV5-4 and TRBJ1-6; 7 positions agree with TRBD1. Trimming removed 0 bases from V and 9 bases from J; junction bases left unmatched: 9. The CDR3 runs to 16 residues. CDR1 SGHNT and CDR2 YYREEE come from the germline V gene (reference sequence). The CDR3 protein is CASSLGRQGQLSPLHF. CDR3 sequence (DNA): TGTGCCAGCAGCTTGGGAAGACAGGGACAACTTTCACCCCTCCACTTT.

V is TRBV7-2 and J is TRBJ1-1, with D unclear. CDR1 is SGHTA, CDR2 FQGNSA, per germline. V lost 4 bases, J lost 2 bases, and 8 bases lay in between. The CDR3 covers 13 residues. The CDR3 region has the DNA TGTGCCAGCAGCTACGACTCTAACACTGAAGCTTTCTTT. As protein: CASSYDSNTEAFF.

The rearrangement uses TRBV6-5 and TRBJ2-2; D unresolved. Germline CDR1 reads MNHEY; CDR2 reads SVGAGI. CDR3 size: 13 residues. V was cut by 7 bases and J by 1 base, with 7 bases left in between. The CDR3 is CASTPRNTGELFF. The CDR3 nucleotides read TGTGCCAGCACCCCCCGGAACACCGGGGAGCTGTTTTTT.

This clone appeared a few times. The CDR3 here is CASKGQGFMNTEAFF. The CDR3 DNA reads as TGTGCCAGCAAGGGACAGGGGTTTATGAACACTGAAGCTTTCTTT. This chain uses TRBV6-5 with TRBJ1-1; 10 nucleotides agree with TRBD1. CDR3 length equals 15 residues. After removal of 7 bases from V and 0 bases from J, the junction contained 5 bases not matched to a gene. CDR1 and CDR2 from the germline V gene are MNHEY and SVGAGI.

This clone was observed a handful of times. The V gene is TRBV11-2, the J gene TRBJ2-1; a weak D match, TRBD1 (6 bases). Germline assignment: CDR1 SGHAT and CDR2 FQNNGV. This CDR3 has 16 amino acids. The V gene lost 5 bases and the J gene lost 2 bases, with 16 bases spanning the gap. The DNA for the CDR3 is TGTGCCAGCAGCACCTCGACAGGTCCCCCCTACAATGAGCAGTTCTTC. It is translated as CASSTSTGPPYNEQFF.

This clone has more than one count but fewer than ten. The chain carries TRBV2 and TRBJ1-1, with a possible D match to TRBD1 (6 bases). V was clipped by 10 bases and J by 5 bases, with 20 bases between them. CDR3 length equals 14 residues. The germline CDR1 and CDR2 sequences are SNHLY and FYNNEI. In DNA, the CDR3 is TGTGCCACCTCAAAACTGGCCCAGGGGACTGAAGCTTTCTTT. Amino acid sequence: CATSKLAQGTEAFF.

This clone was seen a handful of times. The V call is TRBV6-6, the J call TRBJ2-3, with TRBD2 matching over 9 bases. The CDR3 runs 14 residues. Trimming cost V 5 bases and J 4 bases; bases outside gene matches: 4. Looked up from germline, CDR1 is MNHNY and CDR2 is SVGAGI (reference sequence). DNA for the CDR3: TGTGCCAGCAGTGCGGGGGGGATGGCAGATACGCAGTATTTT. It is translated as CASSAGGMADTQYF.

This clone was observed a few times. The V and J genes are TRBV5-1 and TRBJ1-2; no clear D gene. Germline V gene sequence: CDR1 SGHRS, CDR2 YFSETQ. This CDR3 is built from 14 residues. The V gene lost 7 bases and the J gene lost 3 bases, with 16 bases spanning the gap. The CDR3 nucleotides are TGCGCCAGCGCGGTCTCGGAGGCGGACTATGGCTACACCTTC. As protein: CASAVSEADYGYTF.

The chain joins TRBV11-2 to TRBJ1-6, with unresolved D. Germline CDR1 is SGHAT and CDR2 is FQNNGV. V lost 4 bases and J 3 bases, leaving 16 bases between the germline ends. This CDR3 comprises 17 residues. CDR3 sequence reads: CASSSEGGPIYNSPLHF. DNA for the CDR3: TGTGCCAGCAGCTCGGAAGGAGGTCCGATCTATAATTCACCCCTCCACTTT.

This clone has more than one count but fewer than ten. CDR3 protein: CASSYQGDTGNTIYF. The DNA for the CDR3 is TGTGCCAGCAGTTACCAGGGCGATACTGGAAACACCATATATTTT. The rearrangement links TRBV6-6 to TRBJ1-3; maybe TRBD1 (5 bases). Between the trimmed V and J ends, which lost 2 bases and 2 bases, there was a span of 10 bases. The CDR3 sequence is 15 residues long. The germline gives CDR1 MNHNY, CDR2 SVGAGI (reference sequence).

The chain carries TRBV2 and TRBJ2-1, with TRBD2 matching 8 bases. This CDR3 spans 14 amino acids. V lost 7 bases, J lost 4 bases, and 6 bases stayed unmatched. Germline values: CDR1 SNHLY, CDR2 FYNNEI. CDR3 bases: TGTGCCAGCACCCGGCGGGGGGCGTACAATGAGCAGTTCTTC. This codes for CASTRRGAYNEQFF.

The V call is TRBV7-2, the J call TRBJ2-1; a possible D gene is TRBD1 (6 bases). The CDR3 is made up of 15 amino acids. The germline gives CDR1 SGHTA, CDR2 FQGNSA. Trimming took 3 bases from V and 2 from J, leaving 11 bases between them. CDR3 region: CASSLDSAPYNEQFF. CDR3 nucleotides: TGTGCCAGCAGCTTGGACAGCGCTCCCTACAATGAGCAGTTCTTC. The full variable domain, in which reference TRBV7-2 and TRBJ2-1 provide the parts outside the CDR3, is GAGVSQSPSNKVTEKGKDVELRCDPISGHTALYWYRQSLGQGLEFLIYFQGNSAPDKSGLPSDRFSAERTGGSVSTLTIQRTQQEDSAVYLCASSLDSAPYNEQFFGPGTRLTVL.

The chain combines TRBV27 with TRBJ2-5; 8 nucleotides match TRBD2. J was trimmed by 9 bases and V by 3 bases; bases with no gene match: 15. This CDR3 has 16 amino acids. Germline-derived CDR1 and CDR2 are MNHEY and SMNVEV (reference sequence). CDR3: CASSFGLRGDYRAQYF. CDR3 DNA: TGTGCCAGCAGTTTCGGTTTGCGGGGGGACTATAGGGCCCAGTACTTC.